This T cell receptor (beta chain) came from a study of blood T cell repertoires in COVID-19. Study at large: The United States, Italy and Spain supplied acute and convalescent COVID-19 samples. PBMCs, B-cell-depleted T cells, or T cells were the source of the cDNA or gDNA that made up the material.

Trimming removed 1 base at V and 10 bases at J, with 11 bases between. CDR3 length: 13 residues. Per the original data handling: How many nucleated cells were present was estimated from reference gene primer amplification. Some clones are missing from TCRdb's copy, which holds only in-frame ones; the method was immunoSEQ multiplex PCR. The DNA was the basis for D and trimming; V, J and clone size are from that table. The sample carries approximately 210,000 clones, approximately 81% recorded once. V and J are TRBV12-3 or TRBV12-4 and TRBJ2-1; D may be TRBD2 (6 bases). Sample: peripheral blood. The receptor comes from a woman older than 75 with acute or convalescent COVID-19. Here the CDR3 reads CASSLEGGGEQFF. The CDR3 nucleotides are TGTGCCAGCAGTTTAGAAGGTGGGGGGGAGCAGTTCTTC.